This T cell receptor (beta chain) was profiled in a study of ipilimumab plus nivolumab after autologous stem cell transplantation. Ipilimumab, 1 mg/kg, started 14 to 28 days after autologous transplant. Dosing: nivolumab 3 mg/kg IV, weeks 1, 4, 7, 10, then every two weeks to week 26. Clones were read by immunoSEQ multiplex PCR, and TCRdb kept only the in-frame ones, dropping some. This sample has around 13,000 clones, with 73% found just once. This receptor was taken from a male donor with diffuse large B-cell lymphoma. The sample was PBMCs, taken in a trial of ipilimumab plus nivolumab as post-transplant consolidation.

The CDR3 sequence: CASSPRATRYEDTGELFF. In DNA form, the CDR3 reads TGCGCCAGCAGCCCCCGAGCGACGAGGTATGAGGACACCGGGGAGCTGTTTTTT. This chain connects TRBV5-1 to TRBJ2-2; D is ambiguous. V was pared by 4 bases and J by 3 bases, with 22 bases between. There are 18 residues in the CDR3. The germline gives CDR1 SGHRS, CDR2 YFSETQ.